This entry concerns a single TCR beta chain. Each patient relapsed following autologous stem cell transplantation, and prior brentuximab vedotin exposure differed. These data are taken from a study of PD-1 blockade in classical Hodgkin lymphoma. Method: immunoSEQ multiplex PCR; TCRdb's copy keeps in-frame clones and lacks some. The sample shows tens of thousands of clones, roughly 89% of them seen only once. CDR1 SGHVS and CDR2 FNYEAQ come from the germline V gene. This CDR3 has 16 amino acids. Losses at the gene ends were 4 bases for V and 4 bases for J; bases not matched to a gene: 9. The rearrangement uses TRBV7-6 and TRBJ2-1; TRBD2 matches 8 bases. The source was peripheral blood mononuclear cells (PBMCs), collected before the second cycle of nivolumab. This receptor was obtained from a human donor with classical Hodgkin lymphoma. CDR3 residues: CASSSLYSGAYNEQFF. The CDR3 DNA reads TGTGCCAGCAGCTCCTTATATAGCGGGGCGTACAATGAGCAGTTCTTC.